This is a list of T cell receptor beta chains from one sample in a study of Graves' ophthalmopathy and Graves' hyperthyroidism. TCRdb fed the multiplex PCR reads into MiXCR, producing one record per CDR3 protein. The sample has a few hundred thousand distinct CDR3 sequences, about a sixth seen once. The sample was peripheral blood. These receptors originate from an adult woman with stable Graves' hyperthyroidism. CDR3s include the opening cysteine and the closing phenylalanine or tryptophan. The order of the fields is clone size, V gene, J gene, D gene, CDR3 protein, CDR3 DNA. D genes are given only for firm matches. Some rows have no size entry. The others give once, few or many, or a class for an expanded clone.

abundance: many; v_gene: TRBV11-2; j_gene: TRBJ1-1; d_gene: .; CDR3aa: CASSLAGAHPEAFF; CDR3nt: TGTGCCAGCAGCTTAGCAGGGGCGCACCCTGAAGCTTTCTTT
abundance: many; v_gene: TRBV24-1; j_gene: TRBJ2-2; d_gene: TRBD2; CDR3aa: CATSVAGDTGELFF; CDR3nt: TGTGCCACCAGTGTGGCGGGAGACACCGGGGAGCTGTTTTTT
abundance: many; v_gene: TRBV5-1; j_gene: TRBJ2-5; d_gene: .; CDR3aa: CATSGSPRETQYF; CDR3nt: TGCGCCACCTCAGGCAGTCCTCGGGAGACCCAGTACTTC
abundance: many; v_gene: TRBV6-5; j_gene: TRBJ2-5; d_gene: .; CDR3aa: CASTMRPLRETQYF; CDR3nt: TGTGCCAGCACCATGAGGCCGCTGAGGGAGACCCAGTACTTC
abundance: many; v_gene: TRBV7-8; j_gene: TRBJ1-1; d_gene: .; CDR3aa: CASSSITLMNTEAFF; CDR3nt: TGTGCCAGCAGCTCTATAACGCTCATGAACACTGAAGCTTTCTTT
abundance: .; v_gene: TRBV29-1; j_gene: TRBJ2-5; d_gene: .; CDR3aa: CSVLWSGEEAQYF; CDR3nt: TGCAGCGTCCTTTGGTCGGGGGAAGAGGCCCAGTACTTC
abundance: .; v_gene: TRBV4-1; j_gene: TRBJ1-2; d_gene: TRBD1; CDR3aa: CASSPAGWTGLINYGYTF; CDR3nt: TGCGCCAGCAGCCCAGCGGGGTGGACAGGTCTGATAAACTATGGCTACACCTTC
abundance: .; v_gene: TRBV6-2/TRBV6-3; j_gene: TRBJ1-5; d_gene: TRBD1; CDR3aa: CASSSTGGLVYSNQPQHF; CDR3nt: TGTGCCAGCAGTTCCACAGGGGGATTGGTTTATAGCAATCAGCCCCAGCATTTT
abundance: .; v_gene: TRBV25-1; j_gene: TRBJ1-3; d_gene: .; CDR3aa: CASSDEGNTIYF; CDR3nt: TGTGCCAGCAGTGACGAGGGAAACACCATATATTTT
abundance: many; v_gene: TRBV28; j_gene: TRBJ1-2; d_gene: TRBD1; CDR3aa: CASTPGTAGYGYTF; CDR3nt: TGTGCCAGCACCCCCGGGACAGCCGGCTATGGCTACACCTTC
abundance: .; v_gene: TRBV12-3/TRBV12-4; j_gene: TRBJ1-1; d_gene: .; CDR3aa: CASSRTPSADAFF; CDR3nt: TGTGCCAGCAGCCGGACTCCCTCCGCTGACGCTTTCTTT
abundance: many; v_gene: TRBV5-6; j_gene: TRBJ2-7; d_gene: .; CDR3aa: CASSEYGTNYEQYF; CDR3nt: TGTGCCAGCAGCGAATACGGGACAAACTACGAGCAGTACTTC
abundance: many; v_gene: TRBV2; j_gene: TRBJ2-7; d_gene: .; CDR3aa: CAMTGREGVSYEQYF; CDR3nt: TGTGCCATGACGGGCAGGGAGGGGGTTTCGTACGAGCAGTACTTC
abundance: many; v_gene: TRBV28; j_gene: TRBJ1-1; d_gene: .; CDR3aa: CASLGQGSEAFF; CDR3nt: TGTGCCAGTCTAGGGCAGGGAAGTGAAGCTTTCTTT
abundance: many; v_gene: TRBV11-2; j_gene: TRBJ2-4; d_gene: .; CDR3aa: CASSLVRTQGNIQYF; CDR3nt: TGTGCCAGCAGCTTAGTTAGGACCCAGGGGAACATTCAGTACTTC
abundance: many; v_gene: TRBV19; j_gene: TRBJ2-4; d_gene: TRBD1; CDR3aa: CASSEGTGNIQYF; CDR3nt: TGTGCCAGTAGTGAAGGGACAGGGAACATTCAGTACTTC
abundance: few; v_gene: TRBV29-1; j_gene: TRBJ2-7; d_gene: .; CDR3aa: CSVVSSIGSYEQYF; CDR3nt: TGCAGCGTGGTAAGCTCGATCGGCTCCTACGAGCAGTACTTC
abundance: many; v_gene: TRBV28; j_gene: TRBJ1-2; d_gene: .; CDR3aa: CASRVWEIGDANYGYTF; CDR3nt: TGTGCCAGCAGGGTCTGGGAAATCGGCGACGCTAACTATGGCTACACCTTC
abundance: many; v_gene: TRBV9; j_gene: TRBJ2-7; d_gene: .; CDR3aa: CASSVDGGSYEQYF; CDR3nt: TGTGCCAGCAGCGTAGACGGGGGCTCCTACGAGCAGTACTTC
abundance: .; v_gene: TRBV12-3/TRBV12-4; j_gene: TRBJ1-5; d_gene: TRBD1; CDR3aa: CASSRDRGPNQPQHF; CDR3nt: TGTGCCAGCAGCCGGGACAGGGGACCTAATCAGCCCCAGCATTTT
abundance: many; v_gene: TRBV4-2; j_gene: TRBJ2-5; d_gene: .; CDR3aa: CASSQTGVGRGIQETQYF; CDR3nt: TGTGCCAGCAGCCAAACCGGGGTGGGGCGGGGAATCCAAGAGACCCAGTACTTC
abundance: many; v_gene: TRBV6-4; j_gene: TRBJ2-2; d_gene: TRBD1; CDR3aa: CASHPGTGMDFGTGELFF; CDR3nt: TGTGCCAGCCACCCAGGGACAGGGATGGACTTTGGCACCGGGGAGCTGTTTTTT
abundance: .; v_gene: TRBV18; j_gene: TRBJ2-7; d_gene: .; CDR3aa: CASSPPSRGNYEQYF; CDR3nt: TGTGCCAGCTCACCACCCTCCAGAGGAAACTACGAGCAGTACTTC
abundance: many; v_gene: TRBV19; j_gene: TRBJ1-5; d_gene: .; CDR3aa: CASTISSSNQPQHF; CDR3nt: TGTGCCAGTACGATTTCGAGTAGCAATCAGCCCCAGCATTTT
abundance: many; v_gene: TRBV12-5; j_gene: TRBJ1-1; d_gene: .; CDR3aa: CASGLVNTEAFF; CDR3nt: TGTGCTAGTGGTTTGGTTAACACTGAAGCTTTCTTT
abundance: many; v_gene: TRBV6-5; j_gene: TRBJ1-1; d_gene: .; CDR3aa: CASSSGGAEAFF; CDR3nt: TGTGCCAGCAGTTCCGGGGGCGCGGAAGCTTTCTTT
abundance: many; v_gene: TRBV19; j_gene: TRBJ1-3; d_gene: .; CDR3aa: CASSGSHSGNTIYF; CDR3nt: TGTGCCAGTAGCGGCAGCCACTCTGGAAACACCATATATTTT